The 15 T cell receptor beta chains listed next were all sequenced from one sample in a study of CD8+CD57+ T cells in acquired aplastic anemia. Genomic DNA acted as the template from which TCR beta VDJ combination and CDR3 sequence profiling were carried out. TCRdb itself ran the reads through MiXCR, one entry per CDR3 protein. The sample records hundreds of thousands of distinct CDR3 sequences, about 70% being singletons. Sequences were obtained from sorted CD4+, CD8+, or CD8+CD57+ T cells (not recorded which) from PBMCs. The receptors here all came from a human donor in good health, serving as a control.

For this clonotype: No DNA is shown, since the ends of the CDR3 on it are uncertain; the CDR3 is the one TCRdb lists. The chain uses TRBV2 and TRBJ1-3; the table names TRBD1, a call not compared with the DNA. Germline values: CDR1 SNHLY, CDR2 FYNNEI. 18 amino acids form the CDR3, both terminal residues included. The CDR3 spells CASSEGTGKGYGYTFGYF.

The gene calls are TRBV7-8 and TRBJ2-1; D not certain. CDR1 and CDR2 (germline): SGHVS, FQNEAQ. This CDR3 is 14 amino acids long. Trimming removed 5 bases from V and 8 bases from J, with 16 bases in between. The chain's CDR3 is CASSVGRKQDEQFF. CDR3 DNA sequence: TGTGCCAGCAGCGTAGGACGCAAACAAGATGAGCAGTTCTTC.

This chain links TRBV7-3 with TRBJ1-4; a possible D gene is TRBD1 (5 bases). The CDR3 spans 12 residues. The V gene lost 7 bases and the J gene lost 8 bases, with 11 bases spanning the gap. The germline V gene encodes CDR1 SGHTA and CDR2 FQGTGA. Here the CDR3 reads CASTGAREKLFF. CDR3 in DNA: TGTGCCAGCACCGGGGCAAGGGAAAAACTGTTTTTT.

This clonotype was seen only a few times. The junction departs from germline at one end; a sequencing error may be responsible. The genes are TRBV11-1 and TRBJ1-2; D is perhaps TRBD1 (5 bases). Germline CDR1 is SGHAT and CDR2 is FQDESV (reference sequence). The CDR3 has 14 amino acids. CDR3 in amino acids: CASSQDGRGYGYTF. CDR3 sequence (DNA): TGCGCCAGCAGTCAAGATGGGAGGGGCTATGGCTACACCTTC.

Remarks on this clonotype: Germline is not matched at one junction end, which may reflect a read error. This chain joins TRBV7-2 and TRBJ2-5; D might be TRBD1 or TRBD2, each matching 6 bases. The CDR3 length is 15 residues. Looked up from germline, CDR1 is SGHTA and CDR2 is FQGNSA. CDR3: CASSRGRGLQATQYF. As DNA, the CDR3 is TGTGCCAGCAGCCGGGGGCGGGGCCTCCAAGCGACCCAGTACTTC.

In nucleotides, the CDR3 is TGTGCCAGCAGCGTGACTGGCAGCGCCTACAATCAGTACTTCTTC. It codes for CASSVTGSAYNQYFF. V is TRBV7-7 and J is TRBJ2-1; no definite D call. The CDR3 runs 15 residues. Germline CDR1 is SSHAT and CDR2 is FNYEAQ (reference sequence). The V end was cut by 5 bases, the J end by 16 bases, with 27 bases between.

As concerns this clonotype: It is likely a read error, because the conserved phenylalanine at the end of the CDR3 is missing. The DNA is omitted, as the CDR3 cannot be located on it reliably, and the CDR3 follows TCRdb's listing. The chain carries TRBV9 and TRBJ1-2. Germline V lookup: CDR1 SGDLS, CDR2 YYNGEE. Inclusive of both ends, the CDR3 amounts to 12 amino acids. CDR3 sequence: CASSYADYGYAL.

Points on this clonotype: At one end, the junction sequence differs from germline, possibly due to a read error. CDR3 amino acids: CASGAVASGETHHFGPF. CDR3 DNA sequence: TGTGCCAGCGGAGCTGTGGCGTCCGGCGAGACCCATCACTTCGGGCCTTTT. The chain is built from TRBV2 and TRBJ1-5; no reliable D call. The CDR3 is 17 residues long. Germline CDR1 and CDR2: SNHLY and FYNNEI.

Here the CDR3 DNA reads TGTGCCAGCAGCTTACAACAGGACACAGAAGCTCTCTATTTT. Translated: CASSLQQDTEALYF. J is TRBJ2-3 and V is TRBV7-2; TRBD1 might be the D (5 bases). The length of the CDR3 is 14 residues. Looked up from germline, CDR1 is SGHTA and CDR2 is FQGNSA. V lost 2 bases and J lost 15, with 21 bases in between.

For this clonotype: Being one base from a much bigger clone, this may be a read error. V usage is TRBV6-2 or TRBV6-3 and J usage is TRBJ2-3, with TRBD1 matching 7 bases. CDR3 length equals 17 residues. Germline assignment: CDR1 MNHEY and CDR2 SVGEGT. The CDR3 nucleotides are TGTGCCGGCAGTTACATTGGGACAGTTCCTAGCACAGATACGCAGTATTTT. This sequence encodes CAGSYIGTVPSTDTQYF.

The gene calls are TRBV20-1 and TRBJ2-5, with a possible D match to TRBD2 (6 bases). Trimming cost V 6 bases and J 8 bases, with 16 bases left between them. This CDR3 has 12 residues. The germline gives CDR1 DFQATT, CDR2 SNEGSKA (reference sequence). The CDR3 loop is CSAVNSDYTQYF. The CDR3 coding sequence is TGCAGTGCCGTCAATTCGGACTATACCCAGTACTTC.

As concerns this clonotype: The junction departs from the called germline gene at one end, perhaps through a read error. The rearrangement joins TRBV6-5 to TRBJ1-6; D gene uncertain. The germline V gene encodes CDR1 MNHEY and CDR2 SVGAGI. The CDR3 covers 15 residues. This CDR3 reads CASGYDGNDNSPLHF. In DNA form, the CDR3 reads TGTGCCAGCGGTTACGATGGGAACGATAATTCACCCCTCCACTTC.

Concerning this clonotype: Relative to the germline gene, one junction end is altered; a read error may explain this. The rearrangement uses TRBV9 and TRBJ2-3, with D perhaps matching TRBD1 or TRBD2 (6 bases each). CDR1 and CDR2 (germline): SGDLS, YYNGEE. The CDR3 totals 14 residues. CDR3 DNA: TGTGCCAGCAGCGGAGGTTCGGGGGCAGGTGGCTACAATTTT. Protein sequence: CASSGGSGAGGYNF.

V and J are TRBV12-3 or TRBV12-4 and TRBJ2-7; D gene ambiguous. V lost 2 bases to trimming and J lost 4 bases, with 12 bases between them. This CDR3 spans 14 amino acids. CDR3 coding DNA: TGTGCCAGCAGTTTATCGACCCCGGGTTACGAGCAGTACTTC. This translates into CASSLSTPGYEQYF.

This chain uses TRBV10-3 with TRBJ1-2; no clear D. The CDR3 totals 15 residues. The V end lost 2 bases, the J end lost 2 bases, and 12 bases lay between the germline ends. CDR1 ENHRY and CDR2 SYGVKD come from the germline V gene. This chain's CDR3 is CAISEGEGANYGYTF. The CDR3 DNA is TGTGCCATCAGTGAGGGGGAAGGAGCGAACTATGGCTACACCTTC.